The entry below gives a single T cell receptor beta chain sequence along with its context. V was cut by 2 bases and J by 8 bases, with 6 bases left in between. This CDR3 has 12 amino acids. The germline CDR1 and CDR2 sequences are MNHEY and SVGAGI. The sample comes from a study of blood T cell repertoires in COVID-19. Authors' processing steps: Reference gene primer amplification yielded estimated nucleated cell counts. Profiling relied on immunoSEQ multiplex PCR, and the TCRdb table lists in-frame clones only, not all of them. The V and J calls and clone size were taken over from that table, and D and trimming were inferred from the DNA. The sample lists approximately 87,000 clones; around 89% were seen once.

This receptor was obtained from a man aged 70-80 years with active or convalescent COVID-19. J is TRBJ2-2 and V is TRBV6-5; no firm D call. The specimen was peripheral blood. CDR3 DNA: TGTGCCAGCAGTTACACTCGGGGGGAGCTGTTTTTT. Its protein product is CASSYTRGELFF.